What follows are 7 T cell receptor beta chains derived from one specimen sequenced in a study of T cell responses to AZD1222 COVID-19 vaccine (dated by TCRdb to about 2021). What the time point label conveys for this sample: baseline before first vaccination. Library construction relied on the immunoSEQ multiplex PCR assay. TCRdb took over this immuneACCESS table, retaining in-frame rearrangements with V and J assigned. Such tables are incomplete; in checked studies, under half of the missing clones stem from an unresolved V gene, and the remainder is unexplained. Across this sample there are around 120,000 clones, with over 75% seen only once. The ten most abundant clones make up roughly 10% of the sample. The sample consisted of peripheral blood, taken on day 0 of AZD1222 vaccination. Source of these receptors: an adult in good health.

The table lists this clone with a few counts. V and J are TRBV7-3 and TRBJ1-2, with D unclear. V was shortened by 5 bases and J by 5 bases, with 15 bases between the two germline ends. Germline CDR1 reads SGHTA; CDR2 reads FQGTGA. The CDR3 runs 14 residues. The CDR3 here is CASSNRNPAYGYTF. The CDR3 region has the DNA TGTGCCAGCAGCAACCGAAATCCGGCATATGGCTACACCTTC.

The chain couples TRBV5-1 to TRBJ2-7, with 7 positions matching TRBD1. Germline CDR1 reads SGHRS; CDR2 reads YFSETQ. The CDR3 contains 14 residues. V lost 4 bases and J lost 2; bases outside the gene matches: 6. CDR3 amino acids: CASSTGQSAYEQYF. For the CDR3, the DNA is TGCGCCAGCAGCACGGGACAGTCAGCCTACGAGCAGTACTTC.

The CDR3 DNA reads TGCGCCAGCAGCCCCAACTTCCCGAACACCGGGGAGCTGTTTTTT. Its protein is CASSPNFPNTGELFF. V is TRBV4-3 and J is TRBJ2-2; D is ambiguous. The CDR3 totals 15 residues. V gave up 4 bases and J gave up 0 bases, with 9 bases separating them. Looked up from germline, CDR1 is LGHNA and CDR2 is YSLEER.

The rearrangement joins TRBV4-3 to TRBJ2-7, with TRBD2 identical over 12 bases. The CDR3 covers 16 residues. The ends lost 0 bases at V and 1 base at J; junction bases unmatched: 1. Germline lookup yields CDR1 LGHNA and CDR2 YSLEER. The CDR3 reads CASSQDLAGGSYEQYF. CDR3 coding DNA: TGCGCCAGCAGCCAAGACCTAGCGGGAGGGTCCTACGAGCAGTACTTC.

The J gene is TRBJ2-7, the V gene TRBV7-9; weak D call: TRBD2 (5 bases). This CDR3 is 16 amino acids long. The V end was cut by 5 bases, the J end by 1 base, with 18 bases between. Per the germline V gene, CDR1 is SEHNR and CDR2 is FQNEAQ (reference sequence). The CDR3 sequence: CASSGSSGLASYEQYF. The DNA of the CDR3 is TGTGCCAGCAGCGGATCCAGTGGACTGGCTTCCTACGAGCAGTACTTC.

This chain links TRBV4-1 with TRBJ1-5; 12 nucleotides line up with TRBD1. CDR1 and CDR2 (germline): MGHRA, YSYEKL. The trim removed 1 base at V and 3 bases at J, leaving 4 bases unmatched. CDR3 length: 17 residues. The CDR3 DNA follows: TGCGCCAGCAGCCAAGCCGGGACAGGGGGCTTCAATCAGCCCCAGCATTTT. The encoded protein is CASSQAGTGGFNQPQHF.

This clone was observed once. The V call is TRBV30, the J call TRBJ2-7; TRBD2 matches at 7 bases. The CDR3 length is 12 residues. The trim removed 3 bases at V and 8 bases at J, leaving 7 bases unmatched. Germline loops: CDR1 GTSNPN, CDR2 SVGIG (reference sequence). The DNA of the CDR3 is TGTGCCTGGAGCGCCGCGGGGGAAAAGCAGTACTTC. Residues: CAWSAAGEKQYF.